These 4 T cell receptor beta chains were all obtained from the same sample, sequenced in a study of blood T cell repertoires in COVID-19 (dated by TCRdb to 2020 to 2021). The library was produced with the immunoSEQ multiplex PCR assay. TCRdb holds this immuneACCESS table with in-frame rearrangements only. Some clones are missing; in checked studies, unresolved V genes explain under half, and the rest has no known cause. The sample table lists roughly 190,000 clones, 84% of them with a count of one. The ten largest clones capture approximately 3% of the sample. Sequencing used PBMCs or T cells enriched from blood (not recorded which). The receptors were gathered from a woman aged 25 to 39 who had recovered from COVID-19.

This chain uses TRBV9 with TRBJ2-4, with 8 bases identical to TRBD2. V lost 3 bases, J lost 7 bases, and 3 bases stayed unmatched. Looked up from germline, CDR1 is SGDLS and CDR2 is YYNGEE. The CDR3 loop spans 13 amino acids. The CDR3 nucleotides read TGTGCCAGCAGCGCCGGGACTAGGAACATTCAGTACTTC. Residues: CASSAGTRNIQYF.

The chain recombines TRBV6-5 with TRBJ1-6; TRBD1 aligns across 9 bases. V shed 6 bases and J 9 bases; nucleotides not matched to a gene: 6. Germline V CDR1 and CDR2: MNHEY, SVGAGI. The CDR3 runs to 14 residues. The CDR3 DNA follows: TGTGCCAGCAGCAGGACAGGGGAGGGTTCACCCCTCCACTTT. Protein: CASSRTGEGSPLHF.

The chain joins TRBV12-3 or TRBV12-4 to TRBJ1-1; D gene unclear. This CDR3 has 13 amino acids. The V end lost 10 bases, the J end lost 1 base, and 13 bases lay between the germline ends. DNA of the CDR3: TGTGCCACCGTTAAAACAGCGAACACTGAAGCTTTCTTT. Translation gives CATVKTANTEAFF.

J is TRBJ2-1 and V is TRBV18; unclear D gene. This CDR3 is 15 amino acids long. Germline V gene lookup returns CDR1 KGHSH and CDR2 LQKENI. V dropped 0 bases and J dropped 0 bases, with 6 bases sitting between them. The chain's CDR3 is CASSPPTSSYNEQFF. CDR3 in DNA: TGTGCCAGCTCACCACCAACAAGCTCCTACAATGAGCAGTTCTTC.